A single sample is the source of the 31 T cell receptor beta chains below, sequenced in a study of OX40 agonist ivuxolimab in advanced cancers. Generated by immunoSEQ multiplex PCR, the TCRdb table keeps only in-frame clones and is missing some. The table has 30,000 to 40,000 clones, approximately 80% seen once; the top ten hold more than 20%. The sequenced sample was CD4+ or CD8+ T cells sorted from blood, obtained in a trial of the OX40 agonist ivuxolimab. The receptors were gathered from an adult with an advanced solid tumor such as melanoma, head and neck, liver or kidney cancer.

The CDR3 here is CASSSQGDEQYF. The CDR3 bases are TGTGCCAGCAGCTCTCAGGGAGACGAGCAGTACTTC. The rearrangement joins TRBV5-6 to TRBJ2-7; tentatively, D is TRBD1 or TRBD2 (5 bases each). Deletions cut 3 bases from V and 5 bases from J, with 9 bases between. The germline CDR1 and CDR2 sequences are SGHDT and YYEEEE. The CDR3 extends over 12 amino acids. Looking up the rest from reference TRBV5-6 and TRBJ2-7 gives the full variable domain: DAGVTQSPTHLIKTRGQQVTLRCSPKSGHDTVSWYQQALGQGPQFIFQYYEEEERQRGNFPDRFSGHQFPNYSSELNVNALLLGDSALYLCASSSQGDEQYFGPGTRLTVT.

The J gene is TRBJ2-3, the V gene TRBV28; possibly TRBD2 for D (5 bases). Germline V CDR1 and CDR2: MDHEN, SYDVKM. The CDR3 loop spans 16 amino acids. With 2 bases removed from V and 0 bases from J, the gap between germline ends came to 12 bases. CDR3 sequence (DNA): TGTGCCAGCAGTTTACAGACGGGGATTAGCACAGATACGCAGTATTTT. The encoded protein is CASSLQTGISTDTQYF.

This clone was detected only a few times. V usage is TRBV4-3 and J usage is TRBJ2-7; the match to TRBD1 covers 8 bases. Germline values: CDR1 LGHNA, CDR2 YSLEER. This CDR3 has 14 residues. After removal of 1 base from V and 6 bases from J, the junction contained 5 bases not matched to a gene. The CDR3 loop reads CASSQVRQGREQYF. In DNA, the CDR3 is TGCGCCAGCAGCCAAGTCAGACAGGGGCGCGAGCAGTACTTC.

J is TRBJ1-1 and V is TRBV7-3, with D possibly matching TRBD1 (5 bases). Trimming cost V 1 base and J 6 bases, with 21 bases left between them. This CDR3 has 17 residues. Per germline, CDR1 SGHTA and CDR2 FQGTGA. The CDR3 DNA follows: TGTGCCAGCAGCTTAAAGCCCCTTGGGGCCAGCGTGCCTGAAGCTTTCTTT. Protein sequence: CASSLKPLGASVPEAFF.

V gene TRBV7-2 combines with J gene TRBJ1-1; 8 bases are a match to TRBD1. The CDR3 is 15 residues long. The germline V gene encodes CDR1 SGHTA and CDR2 FQGNSA. The junction had 6 bases not matched to a gene; V was cut back by 1 base and J by 5 bases. CDR3 loop: CASSLEGRGQTEAFF. Here the CDR3 DNA reads TGTGCCAGCAGCTTAGAGGGCAGGGGGCAAACTGAAGCTTTCTTT.

This chain connects TRBV27 to TRBJ1-1; D might be TRBD1 (6 bases). There are 13 residues in the CDR3. Germline CDR1 reads MNHEY; CDR2 reads SMNVEV (reference sequence). V was cut by 5 bases and J by 2 bases, with 9 bases left in between. The CDR3 DNA is TGTGCCAGCAGTCTGACAGGAAACACTGAAGCTTTCTTT. This gives the protein CASSLTGNTEAFF.

This clone was seen a handful of times. The chain is built from TRBV9 and TRBJ1-1; 7 bases map to TRBD1. The ends lost 4 bases at V and 5 bases at J; junction bases unmatched: 14. Germline V gene lookup returns CDR1 SGDLS and CDR2 YYNGEE. The CDR3 is 16 amino acids. CDR3 residues: CASSPQGTVGYTEAFF. In DNA form, the CDR3 reads TGTGCCAGCAGCCCCCAGGGGACAGTGGGGTATACTGAAGCTTTCTTT.

The chain is built from TRBV6-5 and TRBJ1-2; D is unclear. Germline V gene data show CDR1 as MNHEY and CDR2 as SVGAGI. V was trimmed by 8 bases and J by 4 bases, leaving 8 bases between them. The CDR3 consists of 11 residues. Here the CDR3 reads CASEGVYGYTF. The CDR3 DNA follows: TGTGCCAGCGAGGGAGTCTATGGCTACACCTTC.

The CDR3 loop reads CASSSPSGGSYNEQFF. The CDR3 nucleotides are TGTGCCAGCAGCTCCCCTAGCGGGGGCTCATACAATGAGCAGTTCTTC. The chain uses TRBV7-2 and TRBJ2-1; the match to TRBD2 covers 10 bases. CDR3 size: 16 residues. Germline V gives CDR1 SGHTA, CDR2 FQGNSA. Trimming took 4 bases from V and 4 from J; bases not matched to a gene: 7.

In its sample, this clone was seen once. V and J are TRBV5-1 and TRBJ2-7; the D gene is possibly TRBD1 (5 bases). This CDR3 is built from 15 residues. Germline loops: CDR1 SGHRS, CDR2 YFSETQ. V shed 0 bases and J shed 0 bases, with 10 bases lying between them. The CDR3 DNA follows: TGCGCCAGCAGCTTGGTTACAGGAACCTCCTACGAGCAGTACTTC. Its protein product is CASSLVTGTSYEQYF.

The gene calls are TRBV15 and TRBJ2-3; 7 bases agree with TRBD2. The CDR3 has 16 residues. Germline V lookup: CDR1 LNHNV, CDR2 YYDKDF (reference sequence). The J segment lost 6 bases and the V segment lost 2 bases, leaving 11 bases of the junction unmatched. The CDR3 loop is CATSRSDQRGFDTQYF. For the CDR3, the DNA is TGTGCCACCAGCAGATCCGACCAGCGGGGTTTCGATACGCAGTATTTT.

CDR3 DNA: TGTGCCAGCAGTGAAGCCTTGGGACGGACGAACACCGGGGAGCTGTTTTTT. Amino acid sequence: CASSEALGRTNTGELFF. The V gene is TRBV2, the J gene TRBJ2-2; D might be TRBD1 or TRBD2, each matching 5 bases. CDR3 size: 17 residues. The germline V gene encodes CDR1 SNHLY and CDR2 FYNNEI. V was trimmed by 0 bases and J by 0 bases, leaving 11 bases between them.

This clone was recorded only once. The chain joins TRBV7-8 to TRBJ2-1; tentatively, D is TRBD1 or TRBD2 (5 bases each). CDR3 length: 16 residues. The V gene's germline CDR1 is SGHVS and CDR2 FQNEAQ. Trimming removed 5 bases from V and 3 bases from J, with 17 bases in between. CDR3 sequence: CASSPTGTESYNEQFF. DNA of the CDR3: TGTGCCAGCAGCCCTACCGGGACGGAGAGCTACAATGAGCAGTTCTTC.

This clone was detected once. V gene TRBV4-3 combines with J gene TRBJ2-1; TRBD2 aligns across 11 bases. The CDR3 length is 19 residues. The V and J ends lost 0 bases and 0 bases, in that order; junction bases with no gene match: 7. From germline, CDR1 is LGHNA and CDR2 YSLEER. The CDR3, as DNA: TGCGCCAGCAGCCAAGATACTAGCGGGGGACCGAGCTCCTACAATGAGCAGTTCTTC. Its translation is CASSQDTSGGPSSYNEQFF.

This sequence joins TRBV11-2 and TRBJ2-5, with no clear D. The better agreement between TRBJ2-7 and the DNA end casts doubt on the J call. The CDR3 has 14 residues. Germline V lookup: CDR1 SGHAT, CDR2 FQNNGV. The CDR3 here is CASSPLSILYEQYF. The CDR3 nucleotides are TGTGCCAGCAGCCCACTAAGCATTCTTTACGAGCAGTACTTC.

The sample holds a few counts of this clone. The sample holds other DNA sequences that translate to the same CDR3. The genes are TRBV15 and TRBJ1-2; possible D gene TRBD1, 6 bases. V lost 0 bases to trimming and J lost 8 bases, with 10 bases between them. The length of the CDR3 is 13 residues. The germline V gene has CDR1 LNHNV and CDR2 YYDKDF (reference sequence). The CDR3 sequence: CATSREEGDGYTF. CDR3 nucleotide sequence: TGTGCCACCAGCAGAGAGGAGGGGGACGGCTACACCTTC.

The chain recombines TRBV27 with TRBJ2-3; 14 bases fit TRBD2. The CDR3 is 16 residues long. CDR1 and CDR2 (germline): MNHEY, SMNVEV (reference sequence). V lost 4 bases to trimming and J lost 2 bases; unmatched junction nucleotides: 2. CDR3 DNA: TGTGCCAGCAGTTCGGGACTAGCGGGGGTCACAGATACGCAGTATTTT. This sequence encodes CASSSGLAGVTDTQYF.

The rearrangement uses TRBV19 and TRBJ2-1, with D tentatively TRBD1 (6 bases). Trimming pared 5 bases from V and 3 bases from J, leaving 20 bases between. Germline V gene data show CDR1 as LNHDA and CDR2 as SQIVND (reference sequence). The length of the CDR3 is 17 residues. CDR3 residues: CASSPTTRDIFYNEQFF. DNA of the CDR3: TGTGCCAGTAGTCCTACAACCCGGGACATTTTCTACAATGAGCAGTTCTTC.

The chain is built from TRBV30 and TRBJ2-7; 9 bases align to TRBD1. The V and J ends lost 3 bases and 1 base, in that order; junction bases with no gene match: 7. The CDR3 consists of 15 residues. Germline CDR1 and CDR2: GTSNPN and SVGIG (reference sequence). CDR3 coding DNA: TGTGCCTGGAGCACCGGGACAGGGCCATCCTACGAGCAGTACTTC. Protein product: CAWSTGTGPSYEQYF.

J is TRBJ1-4 and V is TRBV15; perhaps TRBD1 as D (5 bases). The V gene lost 0 bases and the J gene lost 4 bases, with 9 bases spanning the gap. The germline gives CDR1 LNHNV, CDR2 YYDKDF (reference sequence). The CDR3 totals 15 residues. CDR3 sequence reads: CATSRDVTVNEKLFF. CDR3 coding DNA: TGTGCCACCAGCAGAGATGTGACAGTTAATGAAAAACTGTTTTTT.

The chain combines TRBV5-5 with TRBJ2-1, with no clear D. Germline assignment: CDR1 SGHKS and CDR2 YYEKEE (reference sequence). Trimming removed 4 bases at V and 10 bases at J, with 15 bases between. The CDR3 has 13 amino acids. CDR3 protein: CASSPLTRTEQFF. In nucleotides, the CDR3 is TGTGCCAGCAGCCCCTTAACCCGGACCGAGCAGTTCTTC.

This clone was observed a single time. This chain uses TRBV19 with TRBJ1-1, with TRBD1 as a possible D gene (6 bases). Trimming took off 8 bases at V and 3 bases at J, with 16 bases between the two ends. This CDR3 has 14 residues. Per the germline V gene, CDR1 is LNHDA and CDR2 is SQIVND (reference sequence). CDR3 DNA sequence: TGTGCCAGTCACCGCCGGGACACTGACACTGAAGCTTTCTTT. Translating gives CASHRRDTDTEAFF.

This chain uses TRBV25-1 with TRBJ1-2; D remains unclear. The CDR3 extends over 13 amino acids. Germline loops: CDR1 MGHDK, CDR2 SYGVNS. Trimming pared 7 bases from V and 0 bases from J, leaving 9 bases between. CDR3 loop: CASTLGTNYGYTF. The CDR3 bases are TGTGCCAGCACCCTAGGCACTAACTATGGCTACACCTTC.

About this clone: Compared with germline, one end of the junction differs, possibly owing to a read error. V is TRBV7-7 and J is TRBJ2-7, with TRBD1 identical over 7 bases. CDR1 and CDR2 from the germline V gene are SSHAT and FNYEAQ (reference sequence). The CDR3 extends over 13 amino acids. The CDR3 coding sequence is TGTGCTAGCAGCCCGGACAGGTTAGGCGAGCAGTACTTC. It yields the protein CASSPDRLGEQYF.

V is TRBV30 and J is TRBJ1-1; D may be TRBD1 (5 bases). The CDR3 has 17 residues. Trimming pared 0 bases from V and 1 base from J, leaving 18 bases between. Germline lookup yields CDR1 GTSNPN and CDR2 SVGIG (reference sequence). In nucleotides, the CDR3 is TGTGCCTGGAGTGTAATCCAGGGACTTTGGGGGAACACTGAAGCTTTCTTT. It yields the protein CAWSVIQGLWGNTEAFF.

This rearrangement joins TRBV7-2 to TRBJ2-5; 9 bases agree with TRBD1. The V gene's germline CDR1 is SGHTA and CDR2 FQGNSA. After removal of 4 bases from V and 5 bases from J, the junction contained 11 bases not matched to a gene. The CDR3 has 16 residues. This CDR3 is CASSSYSWTGDETQYF. In DNA form, the CDR3 reads TGTGCCAGCAGCTCCTACTCCTGGACAGGGGACGAGACCCAGTACTTC.

V and J are TRBV11-2 and TRBJ2-3; 8 bases are shared with TRBD2. Germline loops: CDR1 SGHAT, CDR2 FQNNGV. V dropped 5 bases and J dropped 1; count of bases not matched to a gene: 5. The CDR3 totals 15 residues. This CDR3 reads CASSPLAVGTDTQYF. CDR3 coding DNA: TGTGCCAGCAGCCCACTAGCGGTGGGCACAGATACGCAGTATTTT.

J is TRBJ2-7 and V is TRBV5-1, with TRBD1 matching over 7 bases. The CDR3 totals 13 residues. The germline gives CDR1 SGHRS, CDR2 YFSETQ. The junction had 5 bases not matched to a gene; V was cut back by 4 bases and J by 4 bases. The CDR3 sequence: CASSPWDSYEQYF. In DNA, the CDR3 is TGCGCCAGCAGCCCTTGGGACAGTTACGAGCAGTACTTC.

The rearrangement uses TRBV4-2 and TRBJ2-6; the D call may be TRBD1 or TRBD2 (5 bases each). The CDR3 extends over 19 amino acids. Trimming left V 1 base short and J 0 bases short, with 16 bases between. From germline, CDR1 is LGHNA and CDR2 YNFKEQ. The CDR3 is CASSQGLWDGDSGANVLTF. DNA for the CDR3: TGTGCCAGCAGCCAAGGTCTTTGGGACGGAGACTCTGGGGCCAACGTCCTGACTTTC.

The rearrangement joins TRBV27 to TRBJ2-3; perhaps D is TRBD1 or TRBD2 (5 bases each). This CDR3 spans 14 amino acids. In germline, CDR1 is MNHEY, CDR2 SMNVEV (reference sequence). The V end was cut by 5 bases, the J end by 1 base, with 10 bases between. The CDR3 bases are TGTGCCAGCAGTCCAGTGGGGGGCACAGATACGCAGTATTTT. Its protein is CASSPVGGTDTQYF.

The chain has TRBV7-9 and TRBJ2-5; TRBD1 matches 7 bases. V was pared by 5 bases and J by 3 bases, with 9 bases of the junction left unmatched. CDR3 length: 15 amino acids. The germline V gene encodes CDR1 SEHNR and CDR2 FQNEAQ (reference sequence). The CDR3 is CASSTRQGLKETQYF. CDR3 DNA sequence: TGTGCCAGCAGCACGAGACAGGGTTTAAAAGAGACCCAGTACTTC.